The 21 T cell receptor beta chains listed next were all sequenced from one sample in a study of cytomegalovirus exposure and HLA in healthy donors. It was with 60 Vbeta and 13 Jbeta primers that the PCR ran. Using immunoSEQ multiplex PCR, the repertoire was profiled, and TCRdb retains in-frame clones only, with some absent. The data contain 170,000 or so clones, around 78% of them seen just once; the ten biggest clones take up 2.5% to 4%. Material: PBMCs. The source of these receptors is a woman between 45 and 65 years old in good health and CMV-seropositive.

The V and J genes are TRBV5-1 and TRBJ2-3, with 12 bases fitting TRBD2. The CDR3 spans 15 residues. Germline lookup yields CDR1 SGHRS and CDR2 YFSETQ. Trimming at V came to 4 bases and at J to 5 bases, leaving 5 bases not matched to a gene. CDR3 nucleotides: TGCGCCAGCAGCGAGACTAGCGGGGGTATAGATACGCAGTATTTT. Translation gives CASSETSGGIDTQYF. Filled out from reference TRBV5-1 and TRBJ2-3, the complete variable domain reads KAGVTQTPRYLIKTRGQQVTLSCSPISGHRSVSWYQQTPGQGLQFLFEYFSETQRNKGNFPGRFSGRQFSNSRSEMNVSTLELGDSALYLCASSETSGGIDTQYFGPGTRLTVL.

The chain employs TRBV2 and TRBJ1-2; TRBD1 agrees at 8 bases. There are 13 residues in the CDR3. From germline, CDR1 is SNHLY and CDR2 FYNNEI. The V segment lost 4 bases and the J segment 4 bases; nucleotides outside the gene matches: 2. The CDR3 DNA follows: TGTGCCAGCAGTGGGACAGGGTCCTATGGCTACACCTTC. Its translation is CASSGTGSYGYTF.

This clone occurred a few times. The rearrangement uses TRBV23-1 and TRBJ2-7; the match to TRBD1 covers 8 bases. TRBV23-1 is annotated as an ORF whose role is uncertain. This CDR3 has 13 amino acids. After removal of 8 bases from V and 5 bases from J, the junction contained 8 bases not matched to a gene. The CDR3, as DNA: TGCGCCAGCGGGACGGACAGGGAAAACGAGCAGTACTTC. Translation gives CASGTDRENEQYF.

The rearrangement uses TRBV27 and TRBJ2-7; D is possibly TRBD1 (5 bases). Trimming pared 0 bases from V and 8 bases from J, leaving 17 bases between. The CDR3 runs to 15 residues. CDR1 and CDR2 from the germline V gene are MNHEY and SMNVEV (reference sequence). CDR3 protein: CASSLSLSGLGQQYF. In DNA, the CDR3 is TGTGCCAGCAGTTTATCCCTATCAGGGCTGGGTCAGCAGTACTTC.

V is TRBV11-2 and J is TRBJ2-5; D remains unclear. The germline V gene has CDR1 SGHAT and CDR2 FQNNGV. Trimming took off 3 bases at V and 1 base at J, with 6 bases between the two ends. There are 13 residues in the CDR3. The CDR3 nucleotides read TGTGCCAGCAGCTTGGGCTTCCAAGAGACCCAGTACTTC. Its translation is CASSLGFQETQYF.

This chain links TRBV27 with TRBJ1-6, with no clear D. V lost 6 bases, J lost 7 bases, and 7 bases lay in between. The CDR3 loop spans 12 amino acids. Germline CDR1 and CDR2: MNHEY and SMNVEV (reference sequence). The CDR3 nucleotides read TGTGCCAGCAGGACGGAGAATTCACCCCTCCACTTT. Amino acid sequence: CASRTENSPLHF.

This clone was found once. V gene TRBV27 combines with J gene TRBJ2-5; 12 nucleotides match TRBD2. There are 16 residues in the CDR3. Losses at the gene ends were 4 bases for V and 2 bases for J; bases not matched to a gene: 5. Germline V gene lookup returns CDR1 MNHEY and CDR2 SMNVEV (reference sequence). Here the CDR3 reads CASSWGLAGGQETQYF. CDR3 sequence (DNA): TGTGCCAGCAGTTGGGGGCTAGCGGGAGGGCAAGAGACCCAGTACTTC.

This clone turned up a few times. The chain carries TRBV30 and TRBJ1-2; 9 bases agree with TRBD1. Germline CDR1 is GTSNPN and CDR2 is SVGIG (reference sequence). The CDR3 is 14 amino acids. The V gene end was trimmed by 6 bases and the J gene end by 7 bases; junction bases not matched to a gene: 12. CDR3 protein: CACEEGQGESGYTF. The CDR3 nucleotides are TGTGCCTGCGAAGAGGGACAGGGAGAGAGTGGCTACACCTTC.

The chain combines TRBV7-2 with TRBJ2-2; D call uncertain. Germline CDR1 and CDR2: SGHTA and FQGNSA. V lost 5 bases, J lost 3 bases, and 4 bases lay in between. This CDR3 region has 12 residues. The CDR3 is CASSRDTGELFF. CDR3 nucleotide sequence: TGTGCCAGCAGCCGGGACACCGGGGAGCTGTTTTTT.

This chain uses TRBV2 with TRBJ2-2, with D tentatively TRBD1 (6 bases). Germline V gene sequence: CDR1 SNHLY, CDR2 FYNNEI. Trimming took 2 bases from V and 1 from J, leaving 8 bases between them. The length of the CDR3 is 15 residues. CDR3 coding DNA: TGTGCCAGCAGTGAACAGGGGATGAACACCGGGGAGCTGTTTTTT. This codes for CASSEQGMNTGELFF.

In its sample, this clone was seen once. V gene TRBV5-5 combines with J gene TRBJ2-3; tentative D call: TRBD2 (5 bases). Germline V lookup: CDR1 SGHKS, CDR2 YYEKEE (reference sequence). Trimming pared 2 bases from V and 0 bases from J, leaving 10 bases between. The length of the CDR3 is 15 residues. As DNA, the CDR3 is TGTGCCAGCAGCTTCTGGACTCCTAGCACAGATACGCAGTATTTT. Encoded protein: CASSFWTPSTDTQYF.

The chain joins TRBV29-1 to TRBJ2-1, with TRBD2 matching over 12 bases. CDR1 and CDR2 from the germline V gene are SQVTM and ANQGSEA. The CDR3 spans 12 residues. V trimming: 7 bases; J trimming: 9 bases; junction bases outside the gene matches: 4. The CDR3 nucleotides read TGCAGCGGGACTAGCGGGAAGGCTGAGCAGTTCTTC. It codes for CSGTSGKAEQFF.

V is TRBV4-3 and J is TRBJ2-7; tentatively, D is TRBD1 (6 bases). The CDR3 runs to 15 residues. V lost 0 bases to trimming and J lost 5 bases, with 14 bases between them. Germline V CDR1 and CDR2: LGHNA, YSLEER. CDR3 in DNA: TGCGCCAGCAGCCAAGATGGGTTCAGGGGCGACGAGCAGTACTTC. Translating it yields CASSQDGFRGDEQYF.

This chain uses TRBV29-1 with TRBJ1-1, with D uncertain. Trimming took 1 base from V and 5 from J, leaving 14 bases between them. CDR3 size: 14 residues. Germline V gene lookup returns CDR1 SQVTM and CDR2 ANQGSEA. CDR3 in amino acids: CSVEGPTEGTEAFF. In DNA, the CDR3 is TGCAGCGTTGAAGGCCCAACCGAGGGAACTGAAGCTTTCTTT.

The rearrangement joins TRBV7-2 to TRBJ1-3; possibly TRBD1 for D (5 bases). Trimming left V 3 bases short and J 7 bases short, with 16 bases between. CDR3 length: 15 amino acids. Per the germline V gene, CDR1 is SGHTA and CDR2 is FQGNSA. This chain's CDR3 is CASSLGTGHTNTIYF. CDR3 sequence (DNA): TGTGCCAGCAGCTTGGGTACAGGCCACACCAACACCATATATTTT.

The chain joins TRBV6-5 to TRBJ2-1; 10 nucleotides agree with TRBD2. Germline loops: CDR1 MNHEY, CDR2 SVGAGI. With V trimmed by 2 bases and J by 2 bases, 3 bases remained unmatched. The CDR3 consists of 16 residues. The CDR3 spells CASSYGTSGAYNEQFF. CDR3 nucleotide sequence: TGTGCCAGCAGTTACGGCACTAGCGGGGCCTACAATGAGCAGTTCTTC.

The rearrangement joins TRBV7-2 to TRBJ1-6; the D gene is possibly TRBD1 (5 bases). The CDR3 is 16 residues long. Germline V gene data show CDR1 as SGHTA and CDR2 as FQGNSA. Trimming removed 5 bases from V and 0 bases from J, with 11 bases in between. The CDR3 spells CASSLRQSSYNSPLHF. For the CDR3, the DNA is TGTGCCAGCAGCCTCCGACAGAGCTCCTATAATTCACCCCTCCACTTT.

The V and J genes are TRBV5-8 and TRBJ2-1; D is possibly TRBD2 (6 bases). The CDR3 is 16 amino acids. V lost 6 bases to trimming and J lost 0 bases, with 16 bases between them. Per germline, CDR1 SGHTS and CDR2 YDEGEE. This CDR3 reads CASTQGAGSSYNEQFF. In DNA form, the CDR3 reads TGTGCCAGCACTCAGGGCGCGGGATCCTCCTACAATGAGCAGTTCTTC. Full variable domain (remainder filled in from reference TRBV5-8 and TRBJ2-1): EAGVTQSPTHLIKTRGQQATLRCSPISGHTSVYWYQQALGLGLQFLLWYDEGEERNRGNFPPRFSGRQFPNYSSELNVNALELEDSALYLCASTQGAGSSYNEQFFGPGTRLTVL.

Only a few counts were recorded for this clone. The chain recombines TRBV28 with TRBJ1-2; a possible D gene is TRBD1 (6 bases). V lost 4 bases and J 0 bases, leaving 18 bases between the germline ends. Looked up from germline, CDR1 is MDHEN and CDR2 is SYDVKM. The CDR3 has 17 residues. CDR3 region: CASSSTGATTANYGYTF. For the CDR3, the DNA is TGTGCCAGCAGTTCGACAGGCGCCACTACAGCTAACTATGGCTACACCTTC.

V is TRBV11-1 and J is TRBJ2-1; 12 bases are a match to TRBD1. This CDR3 has 18 residues. Germline CDR1 and CDR2: SGHAT and FQDESV (reference sequence). V was pared by 5 bases and J by 4 bases, with 12 bases of the junction left unmatched. This CDR3 is CASSASGTGGPPYNEQFF. The CDR3 bases are TGTGCCAGCAGCGCCTCCGGGACAGGGGGCCCCCCTTACAATGAGCAGTTCTTC.

The rearrangement links TRBV19 to TRBJ2-1; D might be TRBD1 (6 bases). V was clipped by 7 bases and J by 6 bases, with 19 bases between them. CDR1 LNHDA and CDR2 SQIVND come from the germline V gene (reference sequence). The CDR3 runs 15 residues. CDR3 protein: CASTIRLGQINEQFF. CDR3 nucleotide sequence: TGTGCCAGTACCATACGCCTTGGACAGATCAATGAGCAGTTCTTC. Filled out from reference TRBV19 and TRBJ2-1, the complete variable domain reads DGGITQSPKYLFRKEGQNVTLSCEQNLNHDAMYWYRQDPGQGLRLIYYSQIVNDFQKGDIAEGYSVSREKKESFPLTVTSAQKNPTAFYLCASTIRLGQINEQFFGPGTRLTVL.